This T cell receptor (beta chain) was recovered during a study of naive and memory T cell subsets. Treatment described: skin biopsy from PPD injection site in Mantoux-positive individual. A UMI-containing oligonucleotide was joined by 3' ligation to the TCR cDNA template. Biopsied sites were PPD injections in people with a positive Mantoux test. With 2 bases removed from V and 2 bases from J, the gap between germline ends came to 10 bases. The CDR3 covers 14 residues. The germline gives CDR1 MNHEY, CDR2 SVGAGI. This clonotype was recorded at least ten times. Amplification of ligated cDNA took four PCR rounds with SP2 and nested alpha and beta constant primers. TCRdb analysed the UMI-ligation and nested PCR reads with MiXCR anew, one entry per CDR3 protein. The sample lists around 31,000 distinct CDR3 sequences, roughly 7.3% occurring once.

The chain carries TRBV6-5 and TRBJ2-7; no clear D gene. This specimen consisted of skin, obtained from a tuberculin skin test site. This sequence originates from an adult in good health. The CDR3 is CASSYAGVTYEQYF. The CDR3, as DNA: TGTGCCAGCAGTTACGCTGGGGTGACCTACGAGCAGTACTTC.